Listed below are T cell receptor beta chains from one sample, sequenced in a study of T cell responses to AZD1222 COVID-19 vaccine. Profiling relied on immunoSEQ multiplex PCR, and the TCRdb table lists in-frame clones only, not all of them. Among some 89,000 clones listed, 90% were seen once. This specimen was peripheral blood, taken on day 0 of AZD1222 vaccination. The receptors come from an adult in good health. Each CDR3 is given with its conserved first and last residue. D genes are given only for firm matches. Some rows mark clone size as missing; the rest say once, few, many or name a class of expanded clone.

-,TRBJ2-7,TRBD2,TRBV28,CASNSGGPYEQYF,TGTGCCAGCAACTCGGGAGGGCCCTACGAGCAGTACTTC
-,TRBJ1-4,-,TRBV2,CASSEVSLNEKLFF,TGTGCCAGCAGTGAAGTCAGCCTAAACGAAAAACTGTTTTTT
-,TRBJ2-7,-,TRBV7-9,CASSNRRGDGEQYF,TGTGCCAGCAGCAACCGTCGAGGTGACGGCGAGCAGTACTTC
-,TRBJ2-7,-,TRBV6-1,CASSEPGQSSYEQYF,TGTGCCAGCAGTGAACCCGGACAGAGCTCCTACGAGCAGTACTTC
-,TRBJ2-7,TRBD1,TRBV2,CAGTTGDDEQYF,TGTGCCGGAACGACAGGGGACGACGAGCAGTACTTC
-,TRBJ2-7,TRBD1,TRBV28,CASSSTGESYEQYF,TGTGCCAGCAGTTCGACAGGGGAATCGTACGAGCAGTACTTC
-,TRBJ1-2,-,TRBV27,CASSPVGRFYGYTF,TGTGCCAGCAGTCCAGTGGGACGGTTCTATGGCTACACCTTC
-,TRBJ2-7,TRBD2,TRBV27,CASSLPLTSGPYEQYF,TGTGCCAGCAGTTTGCCCCTCACTAGCGGACCCTACGAGCAGTACTTC
-,TRBJ2-2,-,TRBV10-1,CASSENTGELFF,TGCGCCAGCAGTGAGAACACCGGGGAGCTGTTTTTT
-,TRBJ2-1,-,TRBV5-6,CASSLEARLVNEQFF,TGTGCCAGCAGCTTGGAGGCTAGACTGGTGAATGAGCAGTTCTTC
once,TRBJ1-4,-,TRBV10-2,CASSESQGLATNEKLFF,TGCGCCAGCAGTGAGTCGCAGGGCCTTGCAACTAATGAAAAACTGTTTTTT
-,TRBJ1-2,-,TRBV4-2,CASSQAEGNGYTF,TGTGCCAGCAGCCAAGCCGAGGGTAATGGCTACACCTTC
-,TRBJ2-1,-,TRBV7-9,CASSLRDEANNEQFF,TGTGCCAGCAGCTTAAGAGACGAGGCCAACAATGAGCAGTTCTTC